This note documents a single T cell receptor (beta chain) sequence. As yet, its antigen is unknown. This table comes from immunoSEQ multiplex PCR, and its TCRdb copy is limited to in-frame clones, with some not included. The table has hundreds of thousands of clones, approximately 90% seen once. Indicated treatment: around 19 received Ad26.COV2.S at low or high dose, single or two shots; 5 received placebo; per-sample allocation not given. The study sampled participants on day 63 after the first vaccine or placebo injection. This entry is derived from a study of Ad26.COV2.S vaccination and SARS-CoV-2 variants. Overall study: Participants got Ad26.COV2.S intramuscularly, once or twice 56 days apart.

Study observations and caveats: Total responses of T cells may have been underestimated by the analyses of TCR breadth and depth. A substantial breadth of spike-specific CD8+ and CD4+ T cell responses after vaccination has been reported.

Sequencing used peripheral blood, obtained in a trial of Ad26.COV2.S vaccine versus placebo. This clonotype originated in a person between 18 and 65 years old who received the Ad26.COV2.S COVID-19 vaccine or a placebo.

CDR3 loop: CASSQESGETGAGGYGYTF. In nucleotides, the CDR3 is TGTGCCAGCAGCCAAGAATCGGGGGAGACAGGGGCGGGAGGCTATGGCTACACCTTC. The V gene is TRBV3-1 (or the pseudogene TRBV3-2), the J gene TRBJ1-2; 8 positions match TRBD1. Germline CDR1 LGHDT, CDR2 YNNKEL (reference sequence). The CDR3 loop spans 19 amino acids. V lost 0 bases, J lost 4 bases, and 16 bases stayed unmatched.